One and the same sample provided the 2 T cell receptor beta chains below, sequenced in a study of brain T cells in children with intractable seizures. Only in-frame clones appear in the TCRdb table, and some are missing; sequencing was by immunoSEQ multiplex PCR. The sample records 60,000 to 85,000 clones, more than 85% being singletons. This sample comprised peripheral blood, obtained at surgery. These receptors all come from a boy under two years old with tuberous sclerosis and intractable seizures.

The chain employs TRBV6-5 and TRBJ1-1, with D possibly matching TRBD1 (5 bases). V was shortened by 5 bases and J by 8 bases, with 12 bases between the two germline ends. This CDR3 region has 12 residues. Per the germline V gene, CDR1 is MNHEY and CDR2 is SVGAGI. The CDR3 DNA reads as TGTGCCAGCAGTCCCGGGACCTTCGAAGCTTTCTTT. Translating it yields CASSPGTFEAFF.

V is TRBV5-5 and J is TRBJ2-1; 8 positions match TRBD2. Germline trimming cut 6 bases from V and 9 bases from J; bases unmatched to any gene: 17. In germline, CDR1 is SGHKS, CDR2 YYEKEE (reference sequence). The CDR3 spans 16 residues. The DNA of the CDR3 is TGTGCCAGCACCCCCCCGGGGACTAGTTCCTGGGGTGAGCAGTTCTTC. It codes for CASTPPGTSSWGEQFF.